The clone carrying this T cell receptor (beta chain) appeared a single time. The sample originates from a study of blood T cell repertoires in COVID-19. In the study overall: Samples representing acute and convalescent COVID-19 were sourced from the United States, Italy and Spain. PBMCs, B-cell-depleted T cells, or T cells were the source of the cDNA or gDNA that made up the material.

Enrollment of patients from Seattle took place during active infection, with longitudinal follow-up. Germline loops: CDR1 SGHAT, CDR2 FQNNGV. Trimming removed 5 bases at V and 2 bases at J, with 10 bases between. The CDR3 extends over 13 amino acids. Original processing notes: Reference gene primer amplification gave nucleated cell count estimates. This table comes from immunoSEQ multiplex PCR, and its TCRdb copy is limited to in-frame clones, with some not included. V, J and clone size derive from that table, while D and trimming were established from the DNA sequence. The sample yields about 180,000 clones, more than 75% seen once.

This TCR was recovered from a person aged 65 to 85 with COVID-19, enrolled during active disease. The sequenced material came from peripheral blood. The chain carries TRBV11-2 and TRBJ2-7, with D unresolved. Written as DNA, the CDR3 is TGTGCCAGCAGCCTTCCTCCGGCCTACGAGCAGTACTTC. Its protein product is CASSLPPAYEQYF.